Sequencing of this T cell receptor (beta chain) was carried out in a study of T cell repertoires in cytomegalovirus infection (dated by TCRdb to between 2019 and 2020). About the study as a whole: Alongside well-studied HLA-B-restricted epitopes, the peptide stimulations were aimed at recently identified HLA-C-restricted CMV epitopes, whose presentation resists viral immunomodulation. Donor HLA type was relevant to the analysis, as public TCR beta signatures indicated carriage of CMV infection together with the matching HLA type.

Worth noting for this clonotype: Its antigen is unknown. No much larger clonotype is one base removed from it; base qualities were not supplied.

What this sample's treatment or condition label stands for: in vitro stimulation with specific CMV peptide epitopes to enrich CMV-specific T cells. TCRdb shows the sequencer as Illumina HiSeq 1500. TCRdb's own reprocessing of the public reads used fastp at Q25 and MiXCR and kept productive beta chains. Here each entry gathers all rows of one CDR3 protein and keeps the most common genes and DNA. This sample gives about half a million distinct CDR3 sequences in total; about 42% of them show up just once. The ten largest make up roughly two fifths of the sample. Results the study describes overall, beyond this receptor: The ex vivo response was dominated by HLA-C-restricted CMV-specific TCR beta clonotypes, and the single most frequent clonotype in two of eight donors was supplied by these HLA-C-restricted clonotypes. Carriers of CMV infection plus the relevant HLA type were discriminated by the cumulative frequency of public TCR beta family members in the study cohort and in an independent roughly 380-donor cohort.

CDR1 and CDR2 are read off the germline V gene (reference sequence) as DFQATT and SNEGSKA. There are 14 amino acids in the CDR3, from cysteine to phenylalanine inclusive. Only the CDR3 portion is preserved as DNA: 42 bases, with reading frame beginning at the first base. Unmatched junction bases come to 2, with V trimmed by 3 bases and J by 3 bases. The TCR comes from a human donor in good health (CMV status not recorded). Some clones in this sample may be carry-over from other donors' samples. Here the sequenced sample was cultured PBMCs, taken from culture after CMV antigen stimulation. The rearranged chain carries TRBV20-1 and TRBJ2-3; TRBD2 aligns with 11 central bases. The CDR3: CSASSGRGTDTQYF. The nucleotide sequence reads TGCAGTGCTAGTAGCGGGAGGGGGACAGATACGCAGTATTTT.